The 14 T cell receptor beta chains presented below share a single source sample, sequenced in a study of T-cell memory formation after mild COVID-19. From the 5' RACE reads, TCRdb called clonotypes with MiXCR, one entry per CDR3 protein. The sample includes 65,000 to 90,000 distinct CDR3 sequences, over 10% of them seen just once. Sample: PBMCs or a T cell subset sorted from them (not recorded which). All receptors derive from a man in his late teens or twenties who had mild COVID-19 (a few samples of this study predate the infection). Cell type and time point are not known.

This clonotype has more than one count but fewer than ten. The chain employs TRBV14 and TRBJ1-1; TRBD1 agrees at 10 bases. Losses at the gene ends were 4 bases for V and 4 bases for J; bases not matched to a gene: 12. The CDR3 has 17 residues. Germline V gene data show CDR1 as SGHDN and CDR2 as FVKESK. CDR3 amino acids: CASSRPLLGDRGTEAFF. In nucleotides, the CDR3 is TGTGCCAGCAGCCGACCCCTTCTCGGGGACAGGGGCACTGAAGCTTTCTTT.

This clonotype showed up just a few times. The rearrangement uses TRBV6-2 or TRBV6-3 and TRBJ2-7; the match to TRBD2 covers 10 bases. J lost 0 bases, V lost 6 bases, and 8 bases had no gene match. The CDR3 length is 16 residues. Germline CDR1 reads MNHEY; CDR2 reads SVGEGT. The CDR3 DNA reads TGTGCCAGCAGCGTACTAGCGGGGAGAAGCTCCTACGAGCAGTACGTC. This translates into CASSVLAGRSSYEQYV.

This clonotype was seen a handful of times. The CDR3 DNA reads TGTGCCAGCAGCTTCTCTTGGGACAGGGAGTACGAGCAGTACGTC. The encoded protein is CASSFSWDREYEQYV. The chain uses TRBV7-9 and TRBJ2-7, with 9 bases aligning to TRBD1. The CDR3 extends over 15 amino acids. With 3 bases clipped from V and 4 bases from J, the junction kept 7 bases outside the gene matches. The germline CDR1 and CDR2 sequences are SEHNR and FQNEAQ (reference sequence).

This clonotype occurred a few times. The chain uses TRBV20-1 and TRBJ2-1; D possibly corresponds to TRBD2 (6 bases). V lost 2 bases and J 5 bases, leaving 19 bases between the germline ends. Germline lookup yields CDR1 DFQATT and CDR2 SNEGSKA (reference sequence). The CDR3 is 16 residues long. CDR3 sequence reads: CSARHVRDSPNNEQFF. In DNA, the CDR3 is TGCAGTGCTAGACATGTCCGGGACTCCCCAAACAATGAGCAGTTCTTC.

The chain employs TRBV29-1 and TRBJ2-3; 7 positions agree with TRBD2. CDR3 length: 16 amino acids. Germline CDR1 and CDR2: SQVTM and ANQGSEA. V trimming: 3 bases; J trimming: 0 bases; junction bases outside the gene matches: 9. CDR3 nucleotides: TGCAGCGTTGAGTGGGGGGACTACACTAGCACAGATACGCAGTATTTT. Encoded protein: CSVEWGDYTSTDTQYF.

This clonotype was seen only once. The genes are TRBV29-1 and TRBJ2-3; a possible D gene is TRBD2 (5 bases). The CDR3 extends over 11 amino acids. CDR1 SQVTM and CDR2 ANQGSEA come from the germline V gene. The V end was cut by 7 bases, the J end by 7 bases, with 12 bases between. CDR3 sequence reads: CSGERENTQYF. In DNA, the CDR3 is TGCAGCGGTGAGAGGGAGAATACGCAGTATTTT.

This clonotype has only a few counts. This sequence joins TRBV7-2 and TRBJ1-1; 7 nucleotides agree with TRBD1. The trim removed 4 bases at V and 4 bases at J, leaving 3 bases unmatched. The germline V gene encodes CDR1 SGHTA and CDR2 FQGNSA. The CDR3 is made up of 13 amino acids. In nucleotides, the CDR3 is TGTGCCAGCAGCTATACAGGGGCCACTGAAGCTTTCTTT. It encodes CASSYTGATEAFF.

CDR3 bases: TGCAGCGTTGAATGGTTCGCACAAGAGACCCAGTACTTC. It codes for CSVEWFAQETQYF. The chain has TRBV29-1 and TRBJ2-5; D call uncertain. CDR3 length: 13 residues. Trimming stripped 2 bases from V and 2 bases from J, with 9 bases between. The germline gives CDR1 SQVTM, CDR2 ANQGSEA.

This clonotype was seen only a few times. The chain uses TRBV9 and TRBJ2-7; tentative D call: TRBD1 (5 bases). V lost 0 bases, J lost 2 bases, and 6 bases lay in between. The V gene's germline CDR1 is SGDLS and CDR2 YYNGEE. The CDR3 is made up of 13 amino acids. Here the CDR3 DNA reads TGTGCCAGCAGCGTAGGACAGACCTACGAGCAGTACTTC. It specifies CASSVGQTYEQYF.

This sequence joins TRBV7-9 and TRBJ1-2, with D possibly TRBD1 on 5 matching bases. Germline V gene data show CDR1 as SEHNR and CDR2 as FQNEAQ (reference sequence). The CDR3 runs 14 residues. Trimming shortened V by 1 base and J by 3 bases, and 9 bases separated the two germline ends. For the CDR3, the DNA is TGTGCCAGCAGCTTAGTTGGGACGGACTATGGCTACACCTTC. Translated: CASSLVGTDYGYTF. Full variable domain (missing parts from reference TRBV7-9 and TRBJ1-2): DTGVSQNPRHKITKRGQNVTFRCDPISEHNRLYWYRQTLGQGPEFLTYFQNEAQLEKSRLLSDRFSAERPKGSFSTLEIQRTEQGDSAMYLCASSLVGTDYGYTFGSGTRLTVV.

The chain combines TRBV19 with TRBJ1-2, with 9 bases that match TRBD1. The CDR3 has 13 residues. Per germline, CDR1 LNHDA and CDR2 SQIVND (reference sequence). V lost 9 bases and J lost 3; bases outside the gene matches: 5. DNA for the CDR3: TGTGCCAGCCGGGACAGGGTATACTATGGCTACACCTTC. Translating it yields CASRDRVYYGYTF.

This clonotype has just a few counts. The CDR3 spells CATSREDRATDTQYF. The DNA for the CDR3 is TGTGCCACCAGCAGAGAAGACAGAGCCACAGATACGCAGTATTTT. J is TRBJ2-3 and V is TRBV15; TRBD1 might be the D (5 bases). Germline V gene data show CDR1 as LNHNV and CDR2 as YYDKDF (reference sequence). V lost 0 bases to trimming and J lost 2 bases, with 9 bases between them. The CDR3 runs 15 residues.

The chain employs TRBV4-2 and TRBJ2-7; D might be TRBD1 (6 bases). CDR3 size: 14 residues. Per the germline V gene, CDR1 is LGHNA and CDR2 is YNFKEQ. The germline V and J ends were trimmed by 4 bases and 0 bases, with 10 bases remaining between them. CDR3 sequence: CASSPGHNSYEQYF. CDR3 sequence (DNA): TGTGCCAGCAGCCCGGGACACAACTCCTACGAGCAGTACTTC.

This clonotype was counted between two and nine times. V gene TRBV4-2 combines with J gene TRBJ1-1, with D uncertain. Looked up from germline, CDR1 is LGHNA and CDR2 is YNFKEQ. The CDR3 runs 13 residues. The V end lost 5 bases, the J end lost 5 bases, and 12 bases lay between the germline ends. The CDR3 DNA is TGTGCCAGCAGCGTTAGCGACTGGACTGAAGCTTTCTTT. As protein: CASSVSDWTEAFF.